Listed below are T cell receptor beta chains from one sample, sequenced in a study of graft-versus-host responses after intestinal transplantation. Profiled with immunoSEQ multiplex PCR; TCRdb holds only in-frame clones, not every one. The sample includes approximately 7,000 clones, roughly 90% of them seen just once. The material was PBMCs, obtained approximately 80 days after transplant. Source of these receptors: a human patient who received an intestinal transplant, so some T cells may come from the graft donor. The CDR3 runs from the conserved cysteine through the conserved F or W. D genes are given only for firm matches.

D | V | CDR3
TRBD2 | TRBV29-1 | CSCRTSGSYNEQFF
NA | TRBV5-1 | CASSLGTPQETQYF
TRBD2 | TRBV2 | CASSEFGGGRWYNEQFF
TRBD1 | TRBV29-1 | CSVAEVDRGRFEQYF
NA | TRBV4-2 | CASSQEASGPEKLFF
NA | TRBV12-5 | CASGLVQGEQYF
NA | TRBV19 | CASSTRGAGELFF
NA | TRBV6-4 | CASSAVVYSNQPQHF
NA | TRBV27 | CASSLRGGQTPQHF
NA | TRBV2 | CASRGGPRTHYEQYF
NA | TRBV7-9 | CASSLYGGEQYF
NA | TRBV6-1 | CASSYGGGTEAFF
TRBD2 | TRBV6-6 | CASSLAGTAGETQYF
NA | TRBV5-1 | CASSLVGVGTEAFF
NA | TRBV19 | CASSLNEMILGSEQFF
NA | TRBV19 | CASSLERRLNTEAFF
NA | TRBV14 | CASSHYNEQFF
TRBD1 | TRBV29-1 | CSVTTRGLEQYF
TRBD1 | TRBV28 | CASSPSGQGVSNEQFF
TRBD1 | TRBV5-4 | CASSFGGQGTYEQYF
NA | TRBV5-1 | CASSLGGFGNEQFF
NA | TRBV18 | CASSPGQSSGNTIYF
TRBD1 | TRBV28 | CASSYPGGLNTEAFF
TRBD1 | TRBV19 | CASSIAGGRNQPQHF
NA | TRBV6-6 | CASSYISGQDSESFF
NA | TRBV6-1 | CATSLIAAVNTEAFF
NA | TRBV19 | CASSSPAWTGGPNQPQHF
NA | TRBV5-6 | CASTSDTENYGYTF
NA | TRBV19 | CALRVGTEAFF
TRBD2 | TRBV5-1 | CASSSGLAGTTGELFF
TRBD1 | TRBV2 | CASRRQGRGSGANVLTF
TRBD1 | TRBV19 | CASSSRQGGQPQHF
NA | TRBV28 | CASSLLDEAPGNTIYF
NA | TRBV6-1 | CASSEAEGDTEAFF
NA | TRBV9 | CASSVDFRDIQYF